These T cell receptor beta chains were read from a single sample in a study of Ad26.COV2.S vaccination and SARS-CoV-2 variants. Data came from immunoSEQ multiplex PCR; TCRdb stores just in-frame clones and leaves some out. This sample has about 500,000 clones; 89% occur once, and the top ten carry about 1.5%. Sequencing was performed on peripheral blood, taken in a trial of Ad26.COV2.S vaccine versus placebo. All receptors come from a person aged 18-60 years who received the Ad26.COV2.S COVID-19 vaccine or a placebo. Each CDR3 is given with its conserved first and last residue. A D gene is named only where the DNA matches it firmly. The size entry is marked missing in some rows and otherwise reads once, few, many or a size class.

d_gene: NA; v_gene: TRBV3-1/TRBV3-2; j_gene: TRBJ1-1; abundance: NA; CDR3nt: TGTGCCAGCAGCGCCCTAGTCACGAACACTGAAGCTTTCTTT; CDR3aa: CASSALVTNTEAFF
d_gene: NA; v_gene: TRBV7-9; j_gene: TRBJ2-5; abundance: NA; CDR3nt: TGTGCCAGCAGCTTTAAGGCGGACAGTAAAGAGACCCAGTACTTC; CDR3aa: CASSFKADSKETQYF
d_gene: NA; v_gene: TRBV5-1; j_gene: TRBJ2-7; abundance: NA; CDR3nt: TGCGCCAGCAGCTTGGCTTTGGACAGAGCCTACGAGCAGTACTTC; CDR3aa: CASSLALDRAYEQYF
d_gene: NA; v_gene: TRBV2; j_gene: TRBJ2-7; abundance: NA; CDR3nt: TGTGCCAGCAGTGCCCTCAGGGGCTACTACGAGCAGTACTTC; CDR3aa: CASSALRGYYEQYF
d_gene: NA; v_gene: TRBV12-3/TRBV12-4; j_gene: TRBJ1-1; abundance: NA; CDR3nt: TGTGCCAGCAGCCCCGGGGCCACTGAAGCTTTCTTT; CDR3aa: CASSPGATEAFF
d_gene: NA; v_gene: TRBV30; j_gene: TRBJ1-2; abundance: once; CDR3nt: TGTGCCTGGAGGGCAGCTAACTATGGCTACACCTTC; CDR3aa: CAWRAANYGYTF
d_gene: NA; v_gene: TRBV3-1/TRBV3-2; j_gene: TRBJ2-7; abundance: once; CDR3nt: TGTGCCAGCAGCCAAGGGCCCGGGACCCACTACGAGCAGTACTTC; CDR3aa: CASSQGPGTHYEQYF
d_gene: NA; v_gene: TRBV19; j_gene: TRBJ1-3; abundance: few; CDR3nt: TGTGCCAGTAGTCTCCGGGGGGCTGGAAACACCATATATTTT; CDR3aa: CASSLRGAGNTIYF
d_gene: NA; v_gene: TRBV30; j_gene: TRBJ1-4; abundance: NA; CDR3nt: TGTGCCTGGCGCCGGGGGGGTTTTGAAAAACTGTTTTTT; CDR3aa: CAWRRGGFEKLFF
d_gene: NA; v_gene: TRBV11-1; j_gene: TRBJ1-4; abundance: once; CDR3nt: TGTGCCAGCAGCTTAGCGGGTCATAATGAAAAACTGTTTTTT; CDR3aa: CASSLAGHNEKLFF
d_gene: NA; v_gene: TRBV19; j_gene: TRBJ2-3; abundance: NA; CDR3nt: TGTGCCAGTAGTATAACGGGAGACACCTTCACAGATACGCAGTATTTT; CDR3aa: CASSITGDTFTDTQYF
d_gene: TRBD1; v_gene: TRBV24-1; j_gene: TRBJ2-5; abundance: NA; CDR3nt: TGTGCCACCAGTGATCGGGGGACAGGGGTTCAGGAGACCCAGTACTTC; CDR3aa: CATSDRGTGVQETQYF
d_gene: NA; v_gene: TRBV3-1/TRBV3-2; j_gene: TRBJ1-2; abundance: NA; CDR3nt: TGTGCCAGCAGCCAAGAGGGCCCCCGGGAGGCTGGCTACACCTTC; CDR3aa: CASSQEGPREAGYTF
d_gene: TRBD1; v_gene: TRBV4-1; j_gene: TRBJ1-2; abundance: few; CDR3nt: TGCGCCAGCAGTCGGGACAGGACTAACTATGGCTACACCTTC; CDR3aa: CASSRDRTNYGYTF
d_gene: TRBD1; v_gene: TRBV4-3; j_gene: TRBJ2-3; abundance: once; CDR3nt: TGCGCCAGCAGCCAAGTTTCGGACAGGGTTTTTAACACAGATACGCAGTATTTT; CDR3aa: CASSQVSDRVFNTDTQYF
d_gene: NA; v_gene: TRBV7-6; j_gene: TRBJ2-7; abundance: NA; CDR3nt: TGTGCCAGCAGCTTAGGTGCCACTGGGGGCACTCCCGTGGAGCAGTACTTC; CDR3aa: CASSLGATGGTPVEQYF
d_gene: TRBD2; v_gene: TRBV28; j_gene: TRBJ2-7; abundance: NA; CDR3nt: TGTGCCAGCACTACTATTGTAGCTAGCGGGAGTGACGAGCAGTACTTC; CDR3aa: CASTTIVASGSDEQYF
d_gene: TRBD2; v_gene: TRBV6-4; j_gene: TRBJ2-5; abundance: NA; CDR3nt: TGTGCCAGCAGTGACTCAACTAGCGGGTGGGGAGAGACCCAGTACTTC; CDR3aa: CASSDSTSGWGETQYF
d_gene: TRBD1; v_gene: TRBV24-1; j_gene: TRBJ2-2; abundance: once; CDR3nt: TGTGCCACCAGTGATGCGGCGGGACAGGGAGTGACCGGGGAGCTGTTTTTT; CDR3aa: CATSDAAGQGVTGELFF
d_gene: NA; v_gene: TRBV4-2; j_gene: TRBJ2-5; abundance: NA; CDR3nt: TGTGCCAGCAGCCAAGACTTAAGCGGCCGAGAGACCCAGTACTTC; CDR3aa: CASSQDLSGRETQYF
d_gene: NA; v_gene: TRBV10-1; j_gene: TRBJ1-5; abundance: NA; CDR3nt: TGCGCCTCCGGGGCGAAAGGCAATCAGCCCCAGCATTTT; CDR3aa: CASGAKGNQPQHF
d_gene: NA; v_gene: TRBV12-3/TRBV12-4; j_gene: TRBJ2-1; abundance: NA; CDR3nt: TGTGCCAGCAGCCAGTACAATGAGCAGTTCTTC; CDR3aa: CASSQYNEQFF
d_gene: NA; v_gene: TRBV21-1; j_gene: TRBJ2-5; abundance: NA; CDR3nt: TGTGCCAGCAGCAAGAAGGTCCTAGCGGGTCGAGAGACCCAGTACTTC; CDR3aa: CASSKKVLAGRETQYF
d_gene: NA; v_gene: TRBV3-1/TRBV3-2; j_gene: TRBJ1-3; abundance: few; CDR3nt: TGTGCCAGCAGCCATGGTAAACCGTACAAATCCGGAAACACCATATATTTT; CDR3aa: CASSHGKPYKSGNTIYF
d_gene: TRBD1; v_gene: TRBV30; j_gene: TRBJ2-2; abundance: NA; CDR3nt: TGTGCCTGGGACAGGGGCGGAGTTACCGGGGAGCTGTTTTTT; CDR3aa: CAWDRGGVTGELFF
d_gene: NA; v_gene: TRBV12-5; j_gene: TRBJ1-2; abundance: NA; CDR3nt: TGTGCTAGTGGTTCCCCCAGTGAGGGCTACACCTTC; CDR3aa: CASGSPSEGYTF
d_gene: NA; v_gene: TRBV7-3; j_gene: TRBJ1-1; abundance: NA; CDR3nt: TGTGCCAGCAGCTTCGACGGGAACACTGAAGCTTTCTTT; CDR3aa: CASSFDGNTEAFF
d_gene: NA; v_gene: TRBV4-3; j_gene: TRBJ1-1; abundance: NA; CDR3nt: TGCGCCAGCAGCCAAGAATTGGGCAGAAACACTGAAGCTTTCTTT; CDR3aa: CASSQELGRNTEAFF
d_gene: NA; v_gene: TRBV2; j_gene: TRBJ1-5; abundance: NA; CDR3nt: TGTGCCAGCAGTGAAACCCAGACCAATCAGCCCCAGCATTTT; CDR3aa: CASSETQTNQPQHF
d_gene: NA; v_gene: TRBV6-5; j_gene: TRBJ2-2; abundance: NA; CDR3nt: TGTGCCAGCAGTTACGTTGGGTACTCCGGGGAGCTGTTTTTT; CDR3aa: CASSYVGYSGELFF
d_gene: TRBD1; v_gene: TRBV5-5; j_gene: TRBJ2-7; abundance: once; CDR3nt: TGTGCCAGCAGCCGCCGGGACAGCTTTGATGAGCAGTACTTC; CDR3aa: CASSRRDSFDEQYF
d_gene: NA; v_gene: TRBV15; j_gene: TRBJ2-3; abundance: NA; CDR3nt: TGTGCCACCAGCAGCGGTGGGGCGGGGAACAGCACAGATACGCAGTATTTT; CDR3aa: CATSSGGAGNSTDTQYF
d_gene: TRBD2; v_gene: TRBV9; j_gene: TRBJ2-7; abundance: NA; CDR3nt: TGTGCCAGCAGCGGTAGCGGGAGGGCCCGCGAGCAGTACTTC; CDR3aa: CASSGSGRAREQYF
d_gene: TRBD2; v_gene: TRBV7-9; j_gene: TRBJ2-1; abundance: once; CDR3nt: TGTGCCAGCAGCTCCCGAGCCGGGCTAGCGGGAGTGCAGTTCTTC; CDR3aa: CASSSRAGLAGVQFF
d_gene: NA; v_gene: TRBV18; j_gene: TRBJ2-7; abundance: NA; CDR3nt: TGTGCCAGCTCAGAAAACTACCAAACCTACGAGCAGTACTTC; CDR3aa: CASSENYQTYEQYF
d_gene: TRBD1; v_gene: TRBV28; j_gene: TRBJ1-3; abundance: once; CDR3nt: TGTGCCAGCATGCGAGACAGGGCCCCCTCTGGAAACACCATATATTTT; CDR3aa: CASMRDRAPSGNTIYF
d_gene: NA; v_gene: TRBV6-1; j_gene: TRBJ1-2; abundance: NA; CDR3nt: TGTGCCAGCAGTGAACTTTTCGGGTATGGCTACACCTTC; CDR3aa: CASSELFGYGYTF
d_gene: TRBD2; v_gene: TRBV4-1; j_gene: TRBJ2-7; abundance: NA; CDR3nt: TGCGCCAGCAGCCAAGGTGTCCCTAGCGGCTACGAGCAGTACTTC; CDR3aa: CASSQGVPSGYEQYF
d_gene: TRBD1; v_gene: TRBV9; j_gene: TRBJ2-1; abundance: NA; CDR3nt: TGTGCCAGCAGCGTAGAGGGACAGACTGATGAGCAGTTCTTC; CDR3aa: CASSVEGQTDEQFF
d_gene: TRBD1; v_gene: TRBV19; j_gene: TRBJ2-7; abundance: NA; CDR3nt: TGTGCCAGTAGTACCGGGACAGGGCACTACGAGCAGTACTTC; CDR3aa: CASSTGTGHYEQYF